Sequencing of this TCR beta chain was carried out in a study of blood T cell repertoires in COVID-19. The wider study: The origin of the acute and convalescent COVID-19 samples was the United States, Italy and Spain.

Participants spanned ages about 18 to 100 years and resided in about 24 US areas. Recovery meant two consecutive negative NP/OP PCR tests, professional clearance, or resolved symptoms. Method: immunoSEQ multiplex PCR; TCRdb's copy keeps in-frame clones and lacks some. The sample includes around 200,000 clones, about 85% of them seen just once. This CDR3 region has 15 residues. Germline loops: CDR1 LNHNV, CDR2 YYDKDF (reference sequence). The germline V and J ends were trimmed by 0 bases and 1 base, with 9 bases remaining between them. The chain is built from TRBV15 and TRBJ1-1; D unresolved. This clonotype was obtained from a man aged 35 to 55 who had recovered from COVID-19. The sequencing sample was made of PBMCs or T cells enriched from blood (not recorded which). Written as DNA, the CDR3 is TGTGCCACCAGCAGAGATGTCGTAAAGAACACTGAAGCTTTCTTT. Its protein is CATSRDVVKNTEAFF.